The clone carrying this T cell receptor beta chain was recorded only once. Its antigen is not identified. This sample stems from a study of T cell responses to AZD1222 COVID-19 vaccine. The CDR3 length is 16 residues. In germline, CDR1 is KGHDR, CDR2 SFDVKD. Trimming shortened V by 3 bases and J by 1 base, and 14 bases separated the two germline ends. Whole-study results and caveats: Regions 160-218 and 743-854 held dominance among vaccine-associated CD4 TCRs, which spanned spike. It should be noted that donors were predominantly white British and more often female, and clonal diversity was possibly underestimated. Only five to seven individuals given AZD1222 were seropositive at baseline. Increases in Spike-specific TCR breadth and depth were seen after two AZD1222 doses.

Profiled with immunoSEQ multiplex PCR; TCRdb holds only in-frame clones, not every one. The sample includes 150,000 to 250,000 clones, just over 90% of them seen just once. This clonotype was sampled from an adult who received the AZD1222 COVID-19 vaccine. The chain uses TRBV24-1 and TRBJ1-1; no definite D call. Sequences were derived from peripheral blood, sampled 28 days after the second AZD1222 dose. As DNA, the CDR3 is TGTGCCACCAGTGATAAAGATTGGTACGGGAACACTGAAGCTTTCTTT. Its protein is CATSDKDWYGNTEAFF.